A selection of T cell receptor beta chains follows, all from one sample in a study of blood T cell repertoires in COVID-19. TCRdb's copy holds only in-frame clones and misses some; the assay was immunoSEQ multiplex PCR. The data hold under 200,000 clones, with 86% observed a single time. The sample taken for sequencing was peripheral blood. These receptors were collected from a woman aged 60-75 years with COVID-19, enrolled during active disease. CDR3s include the opening cysteine and the closing phenylalanine or tryptophan. D genes are given only for firm matches. Not every row has a clone size; where given, it reads once, few, many or a size class.

.	TRBD2	TRBJ2-7	TRBV28	TGTGCCAGCAGCCTGACTAGCGGGACCTACGAGCAGTACTTC	CASSLTSGTYEQYF
.	.	TRBJ1-5	TRBV19	TGTGCCAGTAGTATGACAAGCCAGCCCCAGCATTTT	CASSMTSQPQHF
.	.	TRBJ1-5	TRBV24-1	TGTGCCACCAGTGATTTGACGGGCAATCAGCCCCAGCATTTT	CATSDLTGNQPQHF
.	.	TRBJ1-5	TRBV7-2	TGTGCCAGCAGCTCTGGACTGCCGAATCAGCCCCAGCATTTT	CASSSGLPNQPQHF
.	.	TRBJ1-1	TRBV9	TGTGCCAGCAGCGTAGGTAGGAACACTGAAGCTTTCTTT	CASSVGRNTEAFF
.	.	TRBJ2-1	TRBV6-5	TGTGCCAGCAGTTACTCGACACTCCCCTCTGATGAGCAGTTCTTC	CASSYSTLPSDEQFF
.	.	TRBJ2-5	TRBV19	TGTGCCAGTAGTAGGGCAGGGGACGAGACCCAGTACTTC	CASSRAGDETQYF
.	TRBD2	TRBJ2-7	TRBV5-8	TGTGCCAGCAGCCAGGTTTCTGGTAGCTTGGGACTAGTTGGCGAGCAGTACTTC	CASSQVSGSLGLVGEQYF
few	TRBD1	TRBJ1-2	TRBV5-1	TGCGCCAGCAGCACTACAGGGGGCAGTGTTGGCTACACCTTC	CASSTTGGSVGYTF
.	.	TRBJ2-3	TRBV9	TGTGCCAGCAGCGTAGCCCCCAAAAATACGCAGTATTTT	CASSVAPKNTQYF
.	TRBD2	TRBJ2-7	TRBV7-2	TGTGCCAGCAGCCCGCCCGGGACTAGCGGTTACGAGCAGTACTTC	CASSPPGTSGYEQYF
.	.	TRBJ1-5	TRBV5-5	TGTGCCAGCAGCTTGGTACCGGCGGGGGGCGATCAGCCCCAGCATTTT	CASSLVPAGGDQPQHF
few	TRBD2	TRBJ2-1	TRBV19	TGTGCCAGTAGGCCCGCTAGCGGCTCCTACAATGAGCAGTTCTTC	CASRPASGSYNEQFF
.	.	TRBJ2-1	TRBV7-3	TGTGCCAGCAGCTTAAATTCCGTTAATGAGCAGTTCTTC	CASSLNSVNEQFF
once	.	TRBJ2-7	TRBV21-1	TGTGCCAGCAGTCGCAGGTACGAGCAGTACTTC	CASSRRYEQYF
.	TRBD1	TRBJ2-7	TRBV6-5	TGTGCCAGCAACTTGGACAGGGTGCGGTACGAGCAGTACTTC	CASNLDRVRYEQYF
once	TRBD2	TRBJ2-5	TRBV30	TGTGCCTGGAAAATTGGGGCTAGCGGGAGAGAGACCCAGTACTTC	CAWKIGASGRETQYF
few	.	TRBJ2-2	TRBV7-3	TGTGCCAGCAGCTCCAGGGCCCCCCCCAGGAACACCGGGGAGCTGTTTTTT	CASSSRAPPRNTGELFF
.	TRBD1	TRBJ2-1	TRBV19	TGTGCCAGTACACAGGGGGTGAGGAATGAGCAGTTCTTC	CASTQGVRNEQFF
.	TRBD1	TRBJ1-1	TRBV20-1	TGCAGTGCTAGTGTACTAGGACAGGCCACGGGGGCTTTCTTT	CSASVLGQATGAFF
.	.	TRBJ1-3	TRBV18	TGTGCCAGCTCACTAACCCTCGGAGGGTTGGCAGGAAACACCATATATTTT	CASSLTLGGLAGNTIYF
.	TRBD2	TRBJ2-2	TRBV6-6	TGTGCCAGCAGTTACCTTAGCGGGACCGGGGAGCTGTTTTTT	CASSYLSGTGELFF
few	TRBD1	TRBJ1-1	TRBV19	TGTGCCAGTAGTATAGTAATGGCAGGGGGCACTGAAGCTTTCTTT	CASSIVMAGGTEAFF
.	.	TRBJ2-1	TRBV6-5	TGTGCCAGCACACCCGCGGGCTACAATGAGCAGTTCTTC	CASTPAGYNEQFF
.	.	TRBJ2-7	TRBV11-2	TGTGCCAGCAGTTCCGGGACTCTTGGCTACGAGCAGTACTTC	CASSSGTLGYEQYF
.	TRBD1	TRBJ1-2	TRBV6-6	TGTGCCAGCAGTTACCCTGACAGGGGCACTGGCTACACCTTC	CASSYPDRGTGYTF
.	TRBD1	TRBJ1-2	TRBV7-9	TGTGCCAGCAGCTTCAGGGACAGCAACTATGGCTACACCTTC	CASSFRDSNYGYTF
.	.	TRBJ1-1	TRBV15	TGTGCCACCAGCAGAGGACACCCGAACACTGAAGCTTTCTTT	CATSRGHPNTEAFF
.	.	TRBJ2-7	TRBV10-3	TGTGCCATCAGTGAGAGTGGAAGGGACAAACCCTACGAGCAGTACTTC	CAISESGRDKPYEQYF
few	.	TRBJ1-5	TRBV7-8	TGTGCCAGCAGCCCTGGGGCGACCGATCAGCCCCAGCATTTT	CASSPGATDQPQHF
.	TRBD1	TRBJ1-2	TRBV28	TGTGCCAGCAGATTAACCGGGACAGGGGGTTTTGGCTACACCTTC	CASRLTGTGGFGYTF
.	.	TRBJ2-7	TRBV28	TGTGCCAGCAGTCCAACTAGGCCTACTGCCTACGAGCAGTACTTC	CASSPTRPTAYEQYF
.	.	TRBJ1-5	TRBV24-1	TGTGCCACCAGCCCGCCAGGACACAGCAATCAGCCCCAGCATTTT	CATSPPGHSNQPQHF
.	TRBD1	TRBJ2-7	TRBV7-9	TGTGCCAGCACTGGGACAGGGCGACGATCCTACGAGCAGTACTTC	CASTGTGRRSYEQYF
.	TRBD2	TRBJ2-3	TRBV10-3	TGTGCCATCAGTGAGGTACTAGCGGGAGCGCTATTTAGCACAGATACGCAGTATTTT	CAISEVLAGALFSTDTQYF
once	.	TRBJ2-1	TRBV9	TGTGCCAGCAGCGTAGCGGGAGCCTACAATGAGCAGTTCTTC	CASSVAGAYNEQFF
once	.	TRBJ2-1	TRBV7-9	TGTGCCAGCAGCTTAGCGCTGAGTTACAATGAGCAGTTCTTC	CASSLALSYNEQFF
.	.	TRBJ1-6	TRBV7-9	TGTGCCAGCAGCAGGGACGGCTATAATTCACCCCTCCACTTT	CASSRDGYNSPLHF
once	TRBD2	TRBJ2-2	TRBV5-6	TGTGCCAGCAGCTCCTTACTAGCGGGCCAGAACACCGGGGAGCTGTTTTTT	CASSSLLAGQNTGELFF
.	TRBD2	TRBJ2-3	TRBV25-1	TGTGCCAGCAGTGAATTTGGGAGGGGCACAGATACGCAGTATTTT	CASSEFGRGTDTQYF
.	TRBD2	TRBJ2-2	TRBV29-1	TGCAGCGTTGTGAAGGTAGCGGGAGGACCCTTGAACACCGGGGAGCTGTTTTTT	CSVVKVAGGPLNTGELFF
.	TRBD1	TRBJ1-5	TRBV28	TGTGCCAGCAGTTTATTCGGGACAGGGCAAAGGGTGGCGTTGGGGACCCAGCATTTT	CASSLFGTGQRVALGTQHF
.	TRBD1	TRBJ1-2	TRBV27	TGTGCCAGCAGTCAGCTCGGGACAGTTTATGGCTACACCTTC	CASSQLGTVYGYTF
.	TRBD1	TRBJ2-3	TRBV6-2/TRBV6-3	TGTGCCAGCAGTAAGAGACAGGGGGCCGGCATTACAGATACGCAGTATTTT	CASSKRQGAGITDTQYF
.	TRBD1	TRBJ2-2	TRBV5-4	TGTGCCAGCAGCTCCCCGGGACAGGGTGACCTATACGCCGGGGAGCTGTTTTTT	CASSSPGQGDLYAGELFF
once	TRBD2	TRBJ2-7	TRBV7-3	TGTGCCAGCAGCTTACGGATAGCGGGAGGGAATCAAGAGCAGTACTTC	CASSLRIAGGNQEQYF
.	.	TRBJ2-7	TRBV23-1	TGCGCCAGCAGTCCCGAAACGGGGATTAAGTACTTC	CASSPETGIKYF
once	.	TRBJ2-5	TRBV9	TGTGCCAGCAGCGTAGATAACCTCCGGGGGGAGACCCAGTACTTC	CASSVDNLRGETQYF
.	TRBD1	TRBJ2-5	TRBV5-1	TGCGCCAGCAGCCGGGACAGTCGGGAGACCCAGTACTTC	CASSRDSRETQYF
.	.	TRBJ1-1	TRBV19	TGTGCCGGACGTCAGGGAACTGAAGCTTTCTTT	CAGRQGTEAFF
.	TRBD1	TRBJ1-4	TRBV18	TGTGCCAGCTCACAAAGACAGGGGCTTGCAACTAATGAAAAACTGTTTTTT	CASSQRQGLATNEKLFF